A single sample is the source of the 27 T cell receptor beta chains below, sequenced in a study of CD8 T cells in Susac syndrome (dated 2019 in TCRdb). Library preparation used the immunoSEQ multiplex PCR assay. RNA was extracted using the RNeasy kit, and roughly 0.45 to 1 ug of the RNA was reverse transcribed with random hexamers. TCRdb cleaned the public reads at Q25 with fastp, built clones with MiXCR and kept in-frame beta chains. Rows merge per CDR3 protein into single entries with the most common DNA and genes. In this sample the table shows around 150,000 distinct CDR3 sequences, 85% to 95% of which occur a single time. The ten largest account for roughly 0.14% of the sample. The sequencing sample was made of CD4+ T cells from PBMCs. All receptors derive from a human donor with Susac syndrome.

V usage is TRBV7-8 and J usage is TRBJ2-7; 9 nucleotides line up with TRBD1. Germline values: CDR1 SGHVS, CDR2 FQNEAQ. CDR3 length equals 13 residues. J gave up 7 bases and V 4 bases, and 5 bases lay outside the gene matches. CDR3 nucleotide sequence: TGTGCCAGCAGCTCGGACAGGGGTGGGGAGCAGTACTTC. As protein: CASSSDRGGEQYF.

This chain uses TRBV29-1 with TRBJ2-1, with D possibly being TRBD1 or TRBD2 (5 bases each). CDR1 is SQVTM and CDR2 is ANQGSEA in the germline V gene. This CDR3 comprises 12 residues. V lost 7 bases and J lost 4, with 11 bases in between. CDR3 residues: CSAGGFYNEQFF. The CDR3 nucleotides read TGCAGCGCTGGGGGTTTTTACAATGAGCAGTTCTTC.

The genes are TRBV7-2 and TRBJ2-2; D is undetermined. The CDR3 consists of 14 residues. The ends were cut back, 4 bases at V and 4 bases at J, with 10 bases in the middle. Looked up from germline, CDR1 is SGHTA and CDR2 is FQGNSA. The CDR3 sequence: CASSSARSTGELFF. CDR3 DNA: TGTGCCAGCAGCTCCGCCCGAAGCACCGGGGAGCTGTTTTTT.

V gene TRBV5-4 combines with J gene TRBJ2-6; a possible D gene is TRBD1 (6 bases). CDR1 is SGHNT, CDR2 YYREEE, per germline (reference sequence). The V end lost 0 bases, the J end lost 1 base, and 14 bases lay between the germline ends. This CDR3 has 18 residues. Written as DNA, the CDR3 is TGTGCCAGCAGCTTGGCCGTCAGGGGAAAATCTGGGGCCAACGTCCTGACTTTC. Encoded protein: CASSLAVRGKSGANVLTF.

The chain employs TRBV3-1 and TRBJ2-2, with D uncertain. The CDR3 has 12 residues. Per the germline V gene, CDR1 is LGHDT and CDR2 is YNNKEL (reference sequence). V was clipped by 3 bases and J by 5 bases, with 4 bases between them. In DNA, the CDR3 is TGTGCCAGCAGCCAGCTAACCGGGGAGCTGTTTTTT. This encodes CASSQLTGELFF.

The J gene is TRBJ2-3, the V gene TRBV9; TRBD2 matches 13 bases. Germline assignment: CDR1 SGDLS and CDR2 YYNGEE. CDR3 size: 16 residues. With 2 bases clipped from V and 3 bases from J, the junction kept 3 bases outside the gene matches. As DNA, the CDR3 is TGTGCCAGCAGCGTGTTACTAGCGGGGGGGACAGATACGCAGTATTTT. Translating gives CASSVLLAGGTDTQYF. Full variable domain (remainder filled in from reference TRBV9 and TRBJ2-3): DSGVTQTPKHLITATGQRVTLRCSPRSGDLSVYWYQQSLDQGLQFLIQYYNGEERAKGNILERFSAQQFPDLHSELNLSSLELGDSALYFCASSVLLAGGTDTQYFGPGTRLTVL.

This chain connects TRBV20-1 to TRBJ1-5; a weak D match, TRBD1 (6 bases). The CDR3 has 14 residues. Germline V gives CDR1 DFQATT, CDR2 SNEGSKA (reference sequence). V lost 6 bases to trimming and J lost 0 bases, with 12 bases between them. The CDR3 nucleotides are TGCAGTGCGAGGGACATTCATAGCAATCAGCCCCAGCATTTT. Translated, it gives CSARDIHSNQPQHF.

The rearrangement links TRBV30 to TRBJ1-5; D unclear. This CDR3 contains 15 residues. In germline, CDR1 is GTSNPN, CDR2 SVGIG (reference sequence). Trimming stripped 4 bases from V and 1 base from J, with 14 bases between. The CDR3 nucleotides are TGTGCCTGGAATACCGGACGAATCAGCAATCAGCCCCAGCATTTT. As protein: CAWNTGRISNQPQHF.

The chain combines TRBV20-1 with TRBJ2-1; D not resolved. Trimming cost V 1 base and J 10 bases, with 5 bases left between them. Germline CDR1 and CDR2: DFQATT and SNEGSKA (reference sequence). The CDR3 is 10 amino acids. CDR3 region: CSARGREQFF. The CDR3 DNA reads TGCAGTGCTAGAGGAAGAGAGCAGTTCTTC.

The V gene is TRBV20-1, the J gene TRBJ1-6, with 9 bases matching TRBD1. The junction had 5 bases not matched to a gene; V was cut back by 6 bases and J by 5 bases. CDR1 and CDR2 (germline): DFQATT, SNEGSKA (reference sequence). CDR3 length: 14 residues. CDR3 region: CSATGQGDNSPLHF. CDR3 coding DNA: TGCAGTGCGACGGGACAGGGCGATAATTCACCCCTCCACTTT.

The rearrangement joins TRBV29-1 to TRBJ1-1; 8 bases agree with TRBD1. Germline lookup yields CDR1 SQVTM and CDR2 ANQGSEA. J gave up 7 bases and V 6 bases, and 7 bases lay outside the gene matches. This CDR3 is 12 amino acids long. CDR3 amino acids: CSVGQGPNEAFF. The CDR3 bases are TGCAGCGTCGGACAGGGACCGAATGAAGCTTTCTTT.

The CDR3 loop is CASSHPAAGTSGGAGANVLTF. CDR3 bases: TGCGCCAGCAGCCATCCCGCGGCCGGGACTAGCGGGGGGGCTGGGGCCAACGTCCTGACTTTC. This sequence joins TRBV4-1 and TRBJ2-6; 16 bases agree with TRBD2. With V trimmed by 3 bases and J by 2 bases, 10 bases remained unmatched. The CDR3 totals 21 residues. CDR1 is MGHRA and CDR2 is YSYEKL in the germline V gene.

The chain links TRBV28 to TRBJ1-5; unclear D gene. Germline loops: CDR1 MDHEN, CDR2 SYDVKM. Deletions cut 7 bases from V and 6 bases from J, with 19 bases between. The CDR3 runs to 15 residues. The CDR3 here is CASTWMEGWGQPQHF. The DNA for the CDR3 is TGTGCCAGCACCTGGATGGAGGGTTGGGGTCAGCCCCAGCATTTT.

The V call is TRBV3-1, the J call TRBJ2-5; D is ambiguous. CDR3 length: 15 residues. Trimming shortened V by 1 base and J by 3 bases, and 12 bases separated the two germline ends. Germline V gene lookup returns CDR1 LGHDT and CDR2 YNNKEL (reference sequence). DNA of the CDR3: TGTGCCAGCAGCCAAGTCGGCGCCACCAAAGAGACCCAGTACTTC. This gives the protein CASSQVGATKETQYF.

This clonotype appeared once. The chain carries TRBV20-1 and TRBJ2-4; a weak D match, TRBD1 (6 bases). V lost 1 base and J lost 7, with 11 bases in between. The CDR3 length is 13 residues. Germline lookup yields CDR1 DFQATT and CDR2 SNEGSKA (reference sequence). In DNA form, the CDR3 reads TGCAGTGCTAGAGGCGTGCAGGGGAACATTCAGTACTTC. Its translation is CSARGVQGNIQYF.

The chain employs TRBV3-1 and TRBJ1-5; D possibly corresponds to TRBD1 (5 bases). Trimming took off 4 bases at V and 7 bases at J, with 17 bases between the two ends. From germline, CDR1 is LGHDT and CDR2 YNNKEL (reference sequence). The length of the CDR3 is 15 residues. DNA for the CDR3: TGTGCCAGCAGCCCGGGTGGGGGGGTTCGACAGCCCCAGCATTTT. Encoded protein: CASSPGGGVRQPQHF.

The chain uses TRBV12-3 or TRBV12-4 and TRBJ2-7; D may match TRBD1 or TRBD2 (6 bases each). CDR3 length: 15 residues. V shed 5 bases and J shed 0 bases, with 14 bases lying between them. DNA of the CDR3: TGTGCCAGCAGTATAACAGGGAGGAGCTCCTACGAGCAGTACTTC. Residues: CASSITGRSSYEQYF.

This clonotype was counted a single time. The gene calls are TRBV18 and TRBJ1-1; D might be TRBD1 (5 bases). Germline V lookup: CDR1 KGHSH, CDR2 LQKENI. The CDR3 covers 16 residues. V was pared by 3 bases and J by 0 bases, with 14 bases between. CDR3 nucleotides: TGTGCCAGCTCACCTGACCAGGGTTTCATGAACACTGAAGCTTTCTTT. Encoded protein: CASSPDQGFMNTEAFF.

The J gene is TRBJ1-5, the V gene TRBV29-1, with D uncertain. This CDR3 comprises 13 residues. The V and J ends lost 4 bases and 0 bases respectively, with 7 bases between them. Per germline, CDR1 SQVTM and CDR2 ANQGSEA. In nucleotides, the CDR3 is TGCAGCGTTGGGTGGGATAGCAATCAGCCCCAGCATTTT. This translates into CSVGWDSNQPQHF.

The chain is built from TRBV20-1 and TRBJ2-5; D gene unclear. V gave up 3 bases and J gave up 5 bases, with 19 bases separating them. Per germline, CDR1 DFQATT and CDR2 SNEGSKA (reference sequence). The CDR3 length is 15 residues. This CDR3 is CSASPGTVGRETQYF. CDR3 in DNA: TGCAGTGCTAGCCCTGGAACGGTTGGGCGGGAGACCCAGTACTTC.

This chain links TRBV9 with TRBJ2-2; 7 bases fit TRBD2. CDR1 SGDLS and CDR2 YYNGEE come from the germline V gene. This CDR3 region has 14 residues. The junction had 3 bases not matched to a gene; V was cut back by 3 bases and J by 4 bases. For the CDR3, the DNA is TGTGCCAGCAGCGGGGGGGGATTCACCGGGGAGCTGTTTTTT. Its translation: CASSGGGFTGELFF.

The chain uses TRBV7-9 and TRBJ2-3, with 8 bases aligning to TRBD2. The CDR3 is made up of 15 amino acids. Germline lookup yields CDR1 SEHNR and CDR2 FQNEAQ (reference sequence). V gave up 5 bases and J gave up 4 bases; unmatched junction bases: 8. The CDR3 bases are TGTGCCAGCAGCGGAAGCGGGAGAGACTCAGATACGCAGTATTTT. This translates into CASSGSGRDSDTQYF. Drawing the rest from reference TRBV7-9 and TRBJ2-3, the complete variable domain is DTGVSQNPRHKITKRGQNVTFRCDPISEHNRLYWYRQTLGQGPEFLTYFQNEAQLEKSRLLSDRFSAERPKGSFSTLEIQRTEQGDSAMYLCASSGSGRDSDTQYFGPGTRLTVL.

The chain combines TRBV28 with TRBJ2-7; D perhaps matches TRBD1 (6 bases). This CDR3 has 12 residues. Trimming pared 6 bases from V and 3 bases from J, leaving 9 bases between. CDR1 and CDR2 (germline): MDHEN, SYDVKM. The CDR3 spells CASRLQGYEQYF. The CDR3 DNA sequence: TGTGCCAGCAGGCTACAGGGCTACGAGCAGTACTTC.

CDR3 amino acids: CSASTGSNTEAFF. The CDR3 coding sequence is TGCAGCGCCTCGACAGGTTCTAACACTGAAGCTTTCTTT. The gene calls are TRBV29-1 and TRBJ1-1; possible D gene TRBD1, 6 bases. V was clipped by 7 bases and J by 2 bases, with 14 bases between them. The CDR3 spans 13 residues. Germline V gene data show CDR1 as SQVTM and CDR2 as ANQGSEA.

The chain is built from TRBV28 and TRBJ2-7; D may be TRBD1 (5 bases). Germline V CDR1 and CDR2: MDHEN, SYDVKM. The length of the CDR3 is 13 residues. V was trimmed by 5 bases and J by 2 bases, leaving 10 bases between them. CDR3 coding DNA: TGTGCCAGCAGTCCAGGGTCCCCCTACGAGCAGTACTTC. Residues: CASSPGSPYEQYF.

This clonotype occurred once. The chain is built from TRBV30 and TRBJ2-7; TRBD1 matches at 8 bases. The germline V gene encodes CDR1 GTSNPN and CDR2 SVGIG (reference sequence). V was pared by 1 base and J by 5 bases, with 4 bases of the junction left unmatched. The CDR3 extends over 13 amino acids. The CDR3 loop is CAWSGTGFNEQYF. The CDR3 nucleotides are TGTGCCTGGAGTGGGACAGGGTTCAACGAGCAGTACTTC.

Here the CDR3 reads CASSFKGIYAGYQYF. The CDR3 DNA reads TGTGCCAGCAGTTTCAAAGGGATCTATGCGGGGTATCAGTACTTC. The chain employs TRBV28 and TRBJ2-4, with a possible D match to TRBD2 (6 bases). Germline V CDR1 and CDR2: MDHEN, SYDVKM. The CDR3 spans 15 residues. V gave up 3 bases and J gave up 12 bases, with 21 bases separating them. Supplemented by reference TRBV28 and TRBJ2-4, the full variable domain reads DVKVTQSSRYLVKRTGEKVFLECVQDMDHENMFWYRQDPGLGLRLIYFSYDVKMKEKGDIPEGYSVSREKKERFSLILESASTNQTSMYLCASSFKGIYAGYQYFGAGTRLSVL.